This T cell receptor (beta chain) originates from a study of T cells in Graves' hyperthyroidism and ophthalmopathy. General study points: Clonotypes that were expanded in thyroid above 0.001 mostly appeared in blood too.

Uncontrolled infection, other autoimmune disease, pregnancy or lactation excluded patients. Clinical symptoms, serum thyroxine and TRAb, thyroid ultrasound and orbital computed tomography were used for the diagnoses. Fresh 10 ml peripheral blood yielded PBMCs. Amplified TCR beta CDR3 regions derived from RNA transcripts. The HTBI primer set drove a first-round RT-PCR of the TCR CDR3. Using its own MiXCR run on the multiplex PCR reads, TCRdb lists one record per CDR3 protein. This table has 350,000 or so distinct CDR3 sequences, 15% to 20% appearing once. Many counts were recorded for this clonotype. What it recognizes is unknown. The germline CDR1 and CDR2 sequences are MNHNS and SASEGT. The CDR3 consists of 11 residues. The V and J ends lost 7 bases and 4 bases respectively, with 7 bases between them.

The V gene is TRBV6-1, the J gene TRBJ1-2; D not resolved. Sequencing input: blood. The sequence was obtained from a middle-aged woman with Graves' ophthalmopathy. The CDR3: CASNPSYGYTF. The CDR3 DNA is TGTGCCAGCAATCCCTCCTATGGCTACACCTTC.